The following is a T cell receptor beta chain sequence with its context. From germline, CDR1 is SNHLY and CDR2 FYNNEI. The CDR3 runs 15 residues. J gave up 4 bases and V 7 bases, and 7 bases lay outside the gene matches. The data were obtained in a study of cytomegalovirus exposure and HLA in healthy donors. 13 Jbeta primers and 60 Vbeta primers were used for the PCR. The protocol was immunoSEQ multiplex PCR, while the TCRdb copy is restricted to in-frame clones and leaves out a portion. The table includes 240,000 or so clones, roughly 80% detected once. The sequencing input was PBMCs. This TCR came from a woman aged 40 to 55 in good health and CMV-seropositive. The chain has TRBV2 and TRBJ2-3; 11 bases map to TRBD2. The CDR3 protein is CASTQGLADPDTQYF. DNA of the CDR3: TGTGCCAGCACGCAGGGACTAGCGGATCCAGATACGCAGTATTTT.